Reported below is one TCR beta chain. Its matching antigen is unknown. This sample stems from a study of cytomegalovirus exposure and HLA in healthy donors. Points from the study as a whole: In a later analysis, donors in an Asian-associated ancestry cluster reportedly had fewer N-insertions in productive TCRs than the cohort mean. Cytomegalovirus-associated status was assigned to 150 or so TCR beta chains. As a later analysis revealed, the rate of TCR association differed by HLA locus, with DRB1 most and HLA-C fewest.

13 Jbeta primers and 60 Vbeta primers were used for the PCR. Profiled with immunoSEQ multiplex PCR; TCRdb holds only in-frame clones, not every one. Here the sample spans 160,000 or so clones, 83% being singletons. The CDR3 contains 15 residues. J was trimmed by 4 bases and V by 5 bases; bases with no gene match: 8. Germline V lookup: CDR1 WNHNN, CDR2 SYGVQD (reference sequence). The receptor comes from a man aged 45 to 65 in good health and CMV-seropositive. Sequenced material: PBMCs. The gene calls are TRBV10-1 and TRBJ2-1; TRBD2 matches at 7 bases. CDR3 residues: CASSKGGSRYNEQFF. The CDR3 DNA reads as TGCGCCAGCAGTAAGGGCGGGAGCAGATACAATGAGCAGTTCTTC.